This T cell receptor (beta chain) was identified during a study of T cells in Graves' hyperthyroidism and ophthalmopathy. Each patient was aged 18 to 65 and had newly diagnosed hyperthyroidism of under 2 months' duration. Researchers barred patients who had uncontrolled infection, other autoimmune disease, pregnancy or lactation. This CDR3 comprises 13 residues. Per germline, CDR1 SNHLY and CDR2 FYNNEI. Trimming cost V 3 bases and J 8 bases; bases outside gene matches: 5. The investigators amplified TCR beta CDR3 regions from RNA transcripts. HTBI primers drove first-round RT-PCR of the TCR CDR3. From the multiplex PCR reads, TCRdb called clonotypes with MiXCR, one entry per CDR3 protein. There are about 560,000 distinct CDR3 sequences in the sample; around 42% occur only once, and 8.2% lies in the top ten. This clonotype was seen at least ten times.

Sequences were obtained from peripheral blood or thyroid tissue (not recorded which). The chain uses TRBV2 and TRBJ1-2; 8 nucleotides align to TRBD1. The clonotype comes from a young woman with Graves' hyperthyroidism. CDR3 protein: CASSEMGQEGYTF. The CDR3 bases are TGTGCCAGCAGTGAGATGGGACAGGAAGGCTACACCTTC. The whole variable domain, filled in from reference TRBV2 and TRBJ1-2, reads EPEVTQTPSHQVTQMGQEVILRCVPISNHLYFYWYRQILGQKVEFLVSFYNNEISEKSEIFDDQFSVERPDGSNFTLKIRSTKLEDSAMYFCASSEMGQEGYTFGSGTRLTVV.